This TCR beta chain was observed in a study of shared clonotypes between healthy human individuals (dated by TCRdb to 2020 to 2022). Notes on the research overall: The cohort comprised two women and three men aged 18 to 49 years. For each donor, three plates each were used for CD4 naive and CD4 memory, two plates were used for CD8 naive, and one plate was used for CD8 memory. The study deeply sequenced blood TCR repertoires of about 5 healthy adults to estimate repertoire size and the extent of clonotype sharing between individuals. Different laboratories and diverse techniques were used to prepare libraries and sequence TCR repertoires, to increase sequencing depth and limit assay-specific biases. Between about 0.8 and 9.5 billion PBMCs per donor were obtained by leukapheresis. The paper's findings and limits, for the study overall: Incomplete sequencing was indicated by rarefaction of sorted-subset datasets, despite the large sequencing depth. The genetic and exposure-history diversity represented was limited by the small number of donors. Pairwise subsampling led to the expectation that sequencing depth would affect the degree of clonotype sharing among donors. Naive subsets generally had larger estimated clonotype richness than memory subsets did. Across a handful of donors, approximately 4.9% of naive CD4, roughly 3.8% of naive CD8, roughly 2.3% of memory CD4, and under 0.45% of memory CD8 clonotypes were shared. Sampling was limited to blood, and TCR repertoires in tissue likely differ from TCR repertoires in blood. Compared with non-shared clonotypes, the clonotypes found in all four sorted-subset donors had higher generation probabilities.

Trimming takes 0 bases from V and 6 bases from J, and the germline ends sit 6 bases apart. Sequences SGHVS (CDR1) and FNYEAQ (CDR2) are obtained from the germline V gene. Taken from cysteine to phenylalanine, the CDR3 has 12 residues. Only the CDR3 DNA is retained, 36 bases long and in frame from the first base. Points on this clone: Its antigen remains unidentified. Nothing much larger sits one base from this clone, and base qualities are not available.

Using the deep immunoSEQ assay, TCR CDR3 regions were amplified from genomic DNA by multiplex PCR. Extracted genomic DNA from each cell subset was spread evenly across all wells of several immunoSEQ 96-well plates, with each plate serving as a replicate. For sorted subsets, 150 to 250 ng of genomic DNA, equivalent to 25,000 to 30,000 T cell genomes, went into each replicate PCR. Purified libraries were quantified with a Qubit 3.0 fluorometer, sized on a Bioanalyzer 2100, and re-quantified with the KAPA Library Quantification kit. A separate single-read 150-cycle Illumina NextSeq 550 flow cell was used to sequence each immunoSEQ 96-well plate. The authors' pipeline ran thus. The immunoSEQ output contained only junctional sequences without quality scores, so filtering could not match that applied to full-length reads. To assign V/J genes and CDR3, sequences were annotated using PyIR, a Python wrapper for IgBLAST v1.9, with IMGT germline references. Reads were removed for weak V/J assignments (E-value above 1e-6), missing CDR3, stop codons, out-of-frame junctions, or ambiguous translated residues. V3J clonotypes were defined by identical inferred V gene, J gene, and CDR3 amino acid sequence. Percentage overlap between repertoires was calculated by dividing the number of shared unique clonotypes by the size of the smaller repertoire. RTK rarefaction, the Chao1 estimator, and Recon v2.1 estimates of unobserved clonotypes were used to assess repertoire richness. For all TCRbeta clonotypes obtained by the gDNA method from a few donors, generation probabilities were computed with OLGA. Here the immuneACCESS table is served through TCRdb, limited to in-frame sequences with V and J called. Missing clones are a known gap in these copies; in checked studies unresolved V genes cover under half, and the rest lacks a known reason. For V, J and clone size, that table is used; D and trimming come from the DNA. Here the sample has approximately 1.4 million clones; 98% occur a single time. Roughly 0.42% of the sample is held by the ten biggest clonotypes.

The donors were healthy, HIV-negative adults who had no recently reported acute infections or vaccinations. All donors were Caucasian adults living in Nashville, Tennessee, USA. CD4+ T cells were enriched through magnetic negative selection, after which naive cells were positively selected on CD45RA and the remaining negative fraction served as the memory subset. Blood was obtained by leukapheresis, after which PBMCs were separated by Ficoll-Histopaque density gradient centrifugation and cryopreserved in liquid nitrogen vapor phase. Purity and quantity of every magnetically sorted T cell population were checked by analytical flow cytometry. From each sorted fraction, genomic DNA was isolated and quantified by UV absorbance on a Nanodrop 2000c.

What was sequenced was naive CD4+ T cells sorted from blood. This specimen's cell subset or site label, interpreted: CD45RA+ positively selected. The clonotype comes from a man younger than 45 in good health. The chain is encoded by TRBV7-6 joined to TRBJ2-7, with the D gene call left open. The CDR3 amino acid sequence is: CASSLALGEQYF. The DNA reads TGTGCCAGCAGCTTAGCGCTCGGCGAGCAGTACTTC.